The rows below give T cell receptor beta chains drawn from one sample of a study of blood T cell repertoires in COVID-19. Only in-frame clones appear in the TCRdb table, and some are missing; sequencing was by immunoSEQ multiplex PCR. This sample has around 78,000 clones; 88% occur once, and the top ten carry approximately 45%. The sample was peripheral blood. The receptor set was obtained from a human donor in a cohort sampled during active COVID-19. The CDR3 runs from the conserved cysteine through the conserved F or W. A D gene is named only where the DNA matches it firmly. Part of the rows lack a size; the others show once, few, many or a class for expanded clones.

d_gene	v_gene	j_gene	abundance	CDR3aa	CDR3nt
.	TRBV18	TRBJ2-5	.	CASSPGQQETQYF	TGTGCCAGCTCACCAGGTCAGCAAGAGACCCAGTACTTC
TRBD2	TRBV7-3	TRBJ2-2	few	CASSRLAGGPQNTGELFF	TGTGCCAGCAGCAGACTAGCGGGAGGGCCTCAGAACACCGGGGAGCTGTTTTTT
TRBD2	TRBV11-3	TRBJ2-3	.	CASSDRGGRPDTQYF	TGTGCCAGCAGCGACCGGGGCGGGAGGCCTGATACGCAGTATTTT
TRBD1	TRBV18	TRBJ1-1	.	CASSQTGGNTEAFF	TGTGCCAGCTCGCAAACAGGGGGGAACACTGAAGCTTTCTTT
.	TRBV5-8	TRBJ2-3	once	CASSLADTQYF	TGTGCCAGCAGCTTAGCGGATACGCAGTATTTT
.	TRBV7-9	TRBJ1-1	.	CASSHYVEGTEAFF	TGTGCCAGCAGCCACTACGTGGAGGGCACTGAGGCTTTCTTT
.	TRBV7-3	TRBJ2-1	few	CASSLIVGVDEQFF	TGTGCCAGCAGCTTAATAGTGGGAGTTGATGAGCAGTTCTTC
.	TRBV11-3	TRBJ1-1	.	CASTRSRGTEAFF	TGTGCCAGCACCCGAAGTCGGGGGACTGAAGCTTTCTTT
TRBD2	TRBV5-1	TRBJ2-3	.	CASSLTSGGTDTQYF	TGCGCCAGCAGCTTGACTAGCGGAGGGACAGATACGCAGTATTTT
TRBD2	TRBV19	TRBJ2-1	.	CASNGGGTYGEQFF	TGTGCCAGTAACGGCGGGGGGACTTACGGTGAGCAGTTCTTC
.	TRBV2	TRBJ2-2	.	CASSRTQNTGELFF	TGTGCCAGCAGCCGTACTCAGAACACCGGGGAGCTGTTTTTT
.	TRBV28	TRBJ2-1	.	CASSSSGTGVRNEQFF	TGTGCCAGCAGTTCCTCTGGAACGGGAGTGAGGAATGAGCAGTTCTTC
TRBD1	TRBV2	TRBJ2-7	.	CATTSQGQGAYEQYF	TGTGCCACCACCTCCCAGGGACAGGGGGCTTACGAGCAGTACTTC
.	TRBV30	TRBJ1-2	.	CALTGGVSSYYGYTF	TGTGCGTTAACGGGGGGCGTCTCGTCGTACTATGGCTACACCTTC
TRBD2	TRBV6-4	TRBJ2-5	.	CASSDFGKGGPETQYF	TGTGCCAGCAGTGACTTTGGGAAGGGAGGGCCGGAGACCCAGTACTTC
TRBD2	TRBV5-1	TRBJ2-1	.	CASSLGGLAGDHEQFF	TGCGCCAGCAGCTTGGGAGGACTAGCGGGAGACCATGAGCAGTTCTTC
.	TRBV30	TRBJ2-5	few	CAWSPGLAAETQYF	TGTGCCTGGAGTCCTGGGCTAGCCGCAGAGACCCAGTACTTC
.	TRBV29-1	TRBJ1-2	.	CSVEVVRANYGYTF	TGCAGCGTTGAGGTGGTGAGGGCTAACTATGGCTACACCTTC
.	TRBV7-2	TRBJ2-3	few	CASSFSSGTDTQYF	TGTGCCAGCAGCTTTTCCTCCGGCACAGATACGCAGTATTTT
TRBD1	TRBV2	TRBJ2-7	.	CASSGQGAGEQYF	TGTGCCAGCAGTGGACAGGGGGCTGGGGAGCAGTACTTC
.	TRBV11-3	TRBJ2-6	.	CASSRVSGANVLTF	TGTGCCAGCAGCCGAGTCTCTGGGGCCAACGTCCTGACTTTC